The 32 T cell receptor beta chains listed next were all sequenced from one sample in a study of human T cells and chemical hapten exposure. As for time point: patch test 3, about 24 weeks after DPC sensitization. The treatment was: therapeutic diphenylcyclopropenone sensitization with weekly scalp DPC. One entry per CDR3 protein results from TCRdb running MiXCR on the RACE reads. Of more than 85,000 distinct CDR3 sequences in the sample, less than 40% are singletons; the top ten hold roughly 3%. Sequencing was performed on whole blood, taken in connection with sensitization to the hapten diphenylcyclopropenone (DPC). Receptor source: a man aged 35 to 55 with alopecia areata. Some clones in this sample may be carry-over from other donors' samples.

V usage is TRBV7-9 and J usage is TRBJ2-7, with D possibly TRBD2 on 5 matching bases. The V and J ends lost 1 base and 1 base respectively, with 8 bases between them. Germline CDR1 and CDR2: SEHNR and FQNEAQ (reference sequence). This CDR3 is 14 amino acids long. CDR3 residues: CASSLGADSYEQYV. The CDR3, as DNA: TGTGCCAGCAGCTTAGGAGCGGATTCCTACGAGCAGTACGTC.

This clonotype was seen a handful of times. This sequence joins TRBV7-9 and TRBJ2-3; 9 bases are shared with TRBD1. This CDR3 has 18 residues. Germline V lookup: CDR1 SEHNR, CDR2 FQNEAQ (reference sequence). V lost 0 bases to trimming and J lost 3 bases; unmatched junction nucleotides: 10. In DNA, the CDR3 is TGTGCCAGCAGCTTAGCGTTTCGGGGACAGGGTCAAACAGATACGCAGTATTTT. Translating gives CASSLAFRGQGQTDTQYF.

This clonotype came up a few times. CDR3 amino acids: CATVSGQVMFF. The CDR3 DNA reads as TGTGCCACCGTATCGGGACAGGTCATGTTCTTC. The genes are TRBV24-1 and TRBJ2-1; 8 bases align to TRBD1. The length of the CDR3 is 11 residues. J lost 15 bases, V lost 9 bases, and 9 bases had no gene match. Germline V gene data show CDR1 as KGHDR and CDR2 as SFDVKD.

This clonotype has a handful of counts. The chain couples TRBV10-3 to TRBJ2-3; TRBD1 might be the D (5 bases). Trimming removed 10 bases at V and 4 bases at J, with 9 bases between. Germline V gene lookup returns CDR1 ENHRY and CDR2 SYGVKD. The CDR3 is 11 residues long. In nucleotides, the CDR3 is TGTGCCACCCAACAGGCAGATACGCAGTATTTT. Its protein product is CATQQADTQYF.

This chain connects TRBV28 to TRBJ2-2; D gene unclear. Germline V CDR1 and CDR2: MDHEN, SYDVKM. Between the trimmed V and J ends, which lost 8 bases and 5 bases, there was a span of 9 bases. CDR3 size: 12 residues. The CDR3 coding sequence is TGTGCCAGCCTCTCGGAGACCGGGGAGCTGTTTTTT. This gives the protein CASLSETGELFF.

The rearrangement uses TRBV6-2 or TRBV6-3 and TRBJ2-7; TRBD1 matches at 7 bases. The CDR3 has 14 amino acids. Losses at the gene ends were 5 bases for V and 0 bases for J; bases not matched to a gene: 4. Germline CDR1 MNHEY, CDR2 SVGEGT. The CDR3: CASSPGDSSYEQYF. The CDR3 DNA reads as TGTGCCAGCAGTCCCGGGGACAGCTCCTACGAGCAGTACTTC.

This chain links TRBV5-1 with TRBJ2-1; 10 nucleotides line up with TRBD1. The V segment lost 6 bases and the J segment 8 bases; nucleotides outside the gene matches: 11. The CDR3 loop spans 15 amino acids. Per germline, CDR1 SGHRS and CDR2 YFSETQ. CDR3 in DNA: TGCGCCAGCACCACGGCGGGACAGGGGAGCGATGAGCAGTTCTTC. Translation gives CASTTAGQGSDEQFF.

The chain uses TRBV6-2 or TRBV6-3 and TRBJ2-1, with TRBD2 matching over 12 bases. The CDR3 spans 16 residues. Germline values: CDR1 MNHEY, CDR2 SVGEGT. V trimming: 1 base; J trimming: 10 bases; junction bases outside the gene matches: 8. CDR3 DNA sequence: TGTGCCAGCAGTTACTTTGTAACTAGCGGGAGGAAGGAGCAGTTCTTC. Encoded protein: CASSYFVTSGRKEQFF.

This chain connects TRBV11-1 to TRBJ2-5, with TRBD1 matching over 7 bases. J lost 2 bases, V lost 5 bases, and 8 bases had no gene match. The germline V gene has CDR1 SGHAT and CDR2 FQDESV (reference sequence). CDR3 length: 15 amino acids. The CDR3 coding sequence is TGTGCCAGCAGCCTCCAACCGACAGGGCAAGAGACCCAGTACTTC. Translated, it gives CASSLQPTGQETQYF.

The chain links TRBV20-1 to TRBJ1-4; D unclear. V was shortened by 0 bases and J by 4 bases, with 9 bases between the two germline ends. The CDR3 spans 14 residues. The germline gives CDR1 DFQATT, CDR2 SNEGSKA (reference sequence). The CDR3 sequence is CSARDGGNNEKLFF. CDR3 in DNA: TGCAGTGCTAGAGATGGTGGAAATAATGAAAAACTGTTTTTT.

This chain links TRBV5-1 with TRBJ2-3, with 7 bases identical to TRBD2. With 4 bases clipped from V and 3 bases from J, the junction kept 5 bases outside the gene matches. Germline CDR1 SGHRS, CDR2 YFSETQ. The CDR3 has 14 residues. The CDR3 loop is CASSRGSGTDTQYF. The CDR3 bases are TGCGCCAGCAGCCGCGGGAGCGGGACAGATACGCAGTATTTT.

This chain connects TRBV6-2 or TRBV6-3 to TRBJ1-5, with D unclear. The V gene lost 7 bases and the J gene lost 1 base, with 20 bases spanning the gap. From germline, CDR1 is MNHEY and CDR2 SVGEGT. CDR3 length equals 17 residues. CDR3 region: CASTRREGGKSNQPQHF. Here the CDR3 DNA reads TGTGCCAGCACCCGACGCGAGGGAGGTAAAAGCAATCAGCCCCAGCATTTT.

This clonotype was seen more than once but under ten times. This chain joins TRBV7-2 and TRBJ1-3; D perhaps matches TRBD1 (5 bases). Germline values: CDR1 SGHTA, CDR2 FQGNSA. Trimming stripped 1 base from V and 0 bases from J, with 13 bases between. This CDR3 contains 17 residues. The CDR3 DNA reads as TGTGCCAGCAGCTTAGGGGGCAGTTGGAGCTCTGGAAACACCATATATTTT. Translated, it gives CASSLGGSWSSGNTIYF.

This rearrangement joins TRBV6-5 to TRBJ1-6, with D possibly TRBD1 on 5 matching bases. The CDR3 consists of 16 residues. Per the germline V gene, CDR1 is MNHEY and CDR2 is SVGAGI. With 2 bases removed from V and 9 bases from J, the gap between germline ends came to 17 bases. In DNA form, the CDR3 reads TGTGCCAGCAGTTACAGTGGTCCAGGGACGTCTTCACCCCTCCACTTT. Amino acids: CASSYSGPGTSSPLHF.

This clonotype has more than one count but fewer than ten. The chain has TRBV20-1 and TRBJ2-5, with 7 bases aligning to TRBD1. V dropped 3 bases and J dropped 2; count of bases not matched to a gene: 9. The germline CDR1 and CDR2 sequences are DFQATT and SNEGSKA (reference sequence). This CDR3 comprises 15 residues. The CDR3 protein is CSARGPGTVQETQYF. DNA of the CDR3: TGCAGTGCTAGGGGGCCCGGGACAGTACAAGAGACCCAGTACTTC.

This chain links TRBV18 with TRBJ2-6, with a possible D match to TRBD2 (6 bases). Germline loops: CDR1 KGHSH, CDR2 LQKENI. The CDR3 consists of 20 residues. V was cut by 0 bases and J by 0 bases, with 18 bases left in between. This chain's CDR3 is CASSPPPMIAVLSGANVLTF. CDR3 DNA sequence: TGTGCCAGCTCACCACCCCCCATGATAGCGGTACTCTCTGGGGCCAACGTCCTGACTTTC.

The chain joins TRBV19 to TRBJ2-3; 7 positions match TRBD1. The V gene's germline CDR1 is LNHDA and CDR2 SQIVND (reference sequence). V lost 8 bases to trimming and J lost 3 bases; unmatched junction nucleotides: 5. This CDR3 is built from 13 residues. The CDR3, as DNA: TGTGCCAGTCACGCAGGGGGTACAGATACGCAGTATTTT. It specifies CASHAGGTDTQYF.

This chain connects TRBV29-1 to TRBJ1-2; TRBD1 is a possible D gene (5 bases). The V end was cut by 4 bases, the J end by 4 bases, with 31 bases between. CDR3 length equals 19 residues. CDR1 SQVTM and CDR2 ANQGSEA come from the germline V gene. CDR3 sequence reads: CSVVPAPGQGGGVGYGYTF. CDR3 coding DNA: TGCAGCGTTGTACCGGCCCCGGGGCAGGGCGGGGGAGTTGGCTATGGCTACACCTTC.

A few counts support this clonotype. The chain links TRBV11-1 to TRBJ2-3, with 10 bases lining up with TRBD1. The CDR3 is made up of 17 amino acids. V gave up 5 bases and J gave up 0 bases; unmatched junction bases: 8. CDR1 and CDR2 (germline): SGHAT, FQDESV (reference sequence). The CDR3 region is CASSDRGRAGSTDTQYF. DNA for the CDR3: TGTGCCAGCAGCGACAGGGGGCGAGCGGGAAGCACAGATACGCAGTATTTT.

This clonotype was detected once. The chain combines TRBV6-5 with TRBJ2-3; 9 bases align to TRBD2. The germline V gene encodes CDR1 MNHEY and CDR2 SVGAGI. V shed 8 bases and J 6 bases; nucleotides not matched to a gene: 6. This CDR3 has 13 residues. CDR3 sequence (DNA): TGTGCCAGCCGGGACAGCGGGAGGGATACGCAGTATTTT. It translates to CASRDSGRDTQYF.

V usage is TRBV7-9 and J usage is TRBJ1-1; TRBD1 might be the D (5 bases). CDR3 size: 23 residues. Trimming cost V 0 bases and J 1 base, with 33 bases left between them. Germline-derived CDR1 and CDR2 are SEHNR and FQNEAQ (reference sequence). The CDR3 loop reads CASSLAPWQSEQSGKGPNTEAFF. The CDR3 DNA reads as TGTGCCAGCAGCTTAGCGCCCTGGCAGTCGGAGCAATCTGGGAAGGGGCCGAACACTGAAGCTTTCTTT.

This sequence joins TRBV20-1 and TRBJ1-1; 12 bases align to TRBD1. Trimming at V came to 5 bases and at J to 4 bases, leaving 8 bases not matched to a gene. Per the germline V gene, CDR1 is DFQATT and CDR2 is SNEGSKA (reference sequence). The CDR3 is 15 residues long. In DNA, the CDR3 is TGCAGTGCTCGTCGGGACAGGGGGCTGAGCACTGAAGCTTTCTTT. Translated: CSARRDRGLSTEAFF.

This clonotype has only a few counts. The genes are TRBV5-1 and TRBJ1-1; D unclear. CDR1 and CDR2 from the germline V gene are SGHRS and YFSETQ. This CDR3 is 13 amino acids long. Trimming removed 0 bases from V and 0 bases from J, with 3 bases in between. DNA of the CDR3: TGCGCCAGCAGCTTGGCCGTGAACACTGAAGCTTTCTTT. Its protein is CASSLAVNTEAFF.

The table lists this clonotype with a few counts. The chain employs TRBV12-3 or TRBV12-4 and TRBJ1-1; no definite D call. Trimming pared 6 bases from V and 1 base from J, leaving 6 bases between. The CDR3 runs 12 residues. Written as DNA, the CDR3 is TGTGCCAGCAGGCTACAGAACACTGAAGCTTTCTTT. Its translation: CASRLQNTEAFF.

The V gene is TRBV12-3 or TRBV12-4, the J gene TRBJ2-7; D uncertain. The CDR3 runs to 11 residues. Trimming pared 2 bases from V and 11 bases from J, leaving 10 bases between. The CDR3 region has the DNA TGTGCCAGCAGTTTAAAAGGTTTGGAGTACTTC. Translating it yields CASSLKGLEYF.

This clonotype has a single count. The chain recombines TRBV12-3 or TRBV12-4 with TRBJ2-4; D possibly uses TRBD1 or TRBD2 (5 bases each). The CDR3 is 16 residues long. With 5 bases removed from V and 3 bases from J, the gap between germline ends came to 17 bases. The CDR3 region is CASSNPGPGGKNIQYF. Written as DNA, the CDR3 is TGTGCCAGCAGTAATCCGGGCCCTGGGGGCAAAAACATTCAGTACTTC.

The chain joins TRBV18 to TRBJ2-5; TRBD1 is a possible D gene (5 bases). Trimming pared 3 bases from V and 2 bases from J, leaving 7 bases between. The CDR3 sequence is 13 residues long. From germline, CDR1 is KGHSH and CDR2 LQKENI. CDR3 residues: CASSPRQQETQYF. DNA for the CDR3: TGTGCCAGCTCACCGCGACAGCAAGAGACCCAGTACTTC.

This clonotype turned up a few times. V gene TRBV30 combines with J gene TRBJ2-3; 7 nucleotides agree with TRBD1. The J segment lost 3 bases and the V segment lost 0 bases, leaving 9 bases of the junction unmatched. Germline V gives CDR1 GTSNPN, CDR2 SVGIG (reference sequence). This CDR3 is 16 amino acids long. CDR3: CAWSVSWDSATDTQYF. The CDR3 bases are TGTGCCTGGAGTGTTAGCTGGGACAGCGCGACAGATACGCAGTATTTT.

This clonotype was seen a few times. CDR3 residues: CASSPDNREGNSPLHF. The CDR3 nucleotides are TGTGCCAGCAGTCCCGACAACAGGGAAGGGAATTCACCCCTCCACTTT. The J gene is TRBJ1-6, the V gene TRBV12-3 or TRBV12-4; maybe TRBD1 (6 bases). CDR3 length: 16 amino acids. Trimming removed 5 bases from V and 7 bases from J, with 18 bases in between.

This rearrangement joins TRBV14 to TRBJ1-2; weak D call: TRBD1 (5 bases). Between the trimmed V and J ends, which lost 4 bases and 1 base, there was a span of 25 bases. CDR3 size: 19 residues. CDR1 is SGHDN, CDR2 FVKESK, per germline. The CDR3 here is CASSPNRRGNTGGNYGYTF. CDR3 nucleotide sequence: TGTGCCAGCAGCCCGAATCGGAGAGGGAACACGGGGGGTAACTATGGCTACACCTTC.

This clonotype was seen a handful of times. The gene calls are TRBV5-4 and TRBJ2-7; 9 nucleotides align to TRBD1. The germline V gene has CDR1 SGHNT and CDR2 YYREEE (reference sequence). CDR3 length: 15 residues. Trimming cost V 4 bases and J 7 bases; bases outside gene matches: 12. For the CDR3, the DNA is TGTGCCAGCAGCCAACGGTCGGGACAGGGAAGGGAGCAGTACTTC. It codes for CASSQRSGQGREQYF. Full variable domain (outside the CDR3, taken from reference TRBV5-4 and TRBJ2-7): ETGVTQSPTHLIKTRGQQVTLRCSSQSGHNTVSWYQQALGQGPQFIFQYYREEENGRGNFPPRFSGLQFPNYSSELNVNALELDDSALYLCASSQRSGQGREQYFGPGTRLTVT.

V usage is TRBV9 and J usage is TRBJ2-2, with 7 bases matching TRBD1. Germline loops: CDR1 SGDLS, CDR2 YYNGEE. The CDR3 extends over 16 amino acids. The V gene end was trimmed by 4 bases and the J gene end by 7 bases; junction bases not matched to a gene: 13. As DNA, the CDR3 is TGTGCCAGCAGCTCCCAGAGCGGACAGGTTCACGGGGAGCTGTTTTTT. Its translation: CASSSQSGQVHGELFF.